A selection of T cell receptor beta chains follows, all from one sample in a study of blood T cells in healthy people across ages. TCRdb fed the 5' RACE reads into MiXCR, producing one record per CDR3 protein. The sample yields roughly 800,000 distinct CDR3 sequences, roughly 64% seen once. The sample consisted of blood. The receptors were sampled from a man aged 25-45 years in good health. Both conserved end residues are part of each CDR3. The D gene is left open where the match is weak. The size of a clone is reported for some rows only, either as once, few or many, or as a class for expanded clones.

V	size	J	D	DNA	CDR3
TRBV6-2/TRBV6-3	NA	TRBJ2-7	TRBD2	TGTGCCAGCAGTTTGCTTGGCTTCTCCAGCGGGAGGGCCCCGGTCGGCGAGCAGTACTTC	CASSLLGFSSGRAPVGEQYF
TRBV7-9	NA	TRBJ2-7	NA	TGTGCCAGCAGCTTCGGGGTATTCTACGAGCAGTACTTC	CASSFGVFYEQYF
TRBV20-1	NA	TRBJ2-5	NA	TGCAGTGCTAGAGACTCTCTAAGGGAGACCCAGTACTTC	CSARDSLRETQYF
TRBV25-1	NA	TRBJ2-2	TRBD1	TGTGCCAGCAGTGAAGCCGGGACAGGGGTCGCCGGGGAGCTGTTTTTT	CASSEAGTGVAGELFF
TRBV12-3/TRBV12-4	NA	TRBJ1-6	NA	TGTGCCAGCAGTTTCGGGGCTCCGGGGGCTCTACCCCTCCACTTT	CASSFGAPGALPLHF
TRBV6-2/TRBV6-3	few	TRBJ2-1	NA	TGTGCCAGCGCACGCGGGCTACTCTCCTACAATGAGCAGTTCTTC	CASARGLLSYNEQFF
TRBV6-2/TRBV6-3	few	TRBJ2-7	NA	TGTGCCAGCAGTTCGCCCTCCCGGTGGGTGTACGAGCAGTACTTC	CASSSPSRWVYEQYF
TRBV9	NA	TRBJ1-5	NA	TGTGCCAGCAGCCCGGAACAGGATCACCAGCCCCAGCATTTT	CASSPEQDHQPQHF
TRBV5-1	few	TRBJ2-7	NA	TGCGCCAGCAGCTTGGGGCAGGCCCCCAACGAGCAGTACTTC	CASSLGQAPNEQYF
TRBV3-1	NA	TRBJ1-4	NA	TGTGCCAGCAGCCAAGCAGGGATTAAAGGTGAAAAACTGTTTTTT	CASSQAGIKGEKLFF
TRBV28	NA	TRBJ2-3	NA	TGTGCCAGCCGCGGGGCCGGTGCGGGTTACCCTAGCACAGATACGCAGTATTTT	CASRGAGAGYPSTDTQYF
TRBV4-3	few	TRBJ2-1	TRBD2	TGCGCCAGCAGCCAAGATGGCCTGGTACTAGCGGGAGGGTATGAGCAGTTCTTC	CASSQDGLVLAGGYEQFF
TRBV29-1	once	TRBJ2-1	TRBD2	TGCAGCGTTTCTATTCGCGGGGGGCCTAGCGGGGCGGGTGAGCAGTTCTTC	CSVSIRGGPSGAGEQFF
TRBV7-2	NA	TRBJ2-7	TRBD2	TGTGCCAGCAGCCCGGGACTAGCGGGGATCTACGAGCAGTACTTC	CASSPGLAGIYEQYF
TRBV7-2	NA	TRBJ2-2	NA	TGTGCCACCCGCCAAACCGGGGAGCTGTTTTTT	CATRQTGELFF
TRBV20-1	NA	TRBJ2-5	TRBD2	TGCAGTGCTGCCCCGTACGGACTAGCGGGGGTCAACCAAGAGACCCAGTACTTC	CSAAPYGLAGVNQETQYF
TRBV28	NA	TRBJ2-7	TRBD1	TGTGCCAGCAGGACAGGGGACCGCTACGAGCAGTACTTC	CASRTGDRYEQYF
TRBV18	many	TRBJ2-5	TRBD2	TGTGCCAGCTCCCGTGGACTAGAGCAAGAGACCCAGTACTTC	CASSRGLEQETQYF
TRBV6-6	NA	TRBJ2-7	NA	TGTGCCAGCAGTTACGCGGACGGAGCCTACGAGCAGTACTTC	CASSYADGAYEQYF
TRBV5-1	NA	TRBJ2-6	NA	TGCGCCAGCAGCCAGGGGCCGGCTGGGGCCAACGTCCTGACTTTC	CASSQGPAGANVLTF
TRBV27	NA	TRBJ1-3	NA	TGTGCCGTTATCTCCTCTGGAAACACCATATATTTT	CAVISSGNTIYF
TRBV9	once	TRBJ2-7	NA	TGTGCCAGCAGCGGAAATCACTTGGAGCAGTACTTC	CASSGNHLEQYF
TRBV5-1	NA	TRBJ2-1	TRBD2	TGCGCCAGCTTCGGGGGGGGTGGTCAGTTCTTC	CASFGGGGQFF
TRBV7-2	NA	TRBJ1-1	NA	TGTGCCAGCAGCTTAGCGGCTGGGGGCCCCGATGCTTTCTTT	CASSLAAGGPDAFF
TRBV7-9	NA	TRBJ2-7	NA	TGTGCCAGCAGCCCCGGGACCAAACCCTACGAGCAGTACTTC	CASSPGTKPYEQYF
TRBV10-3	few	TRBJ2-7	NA	TGTGCCATCAGTGAGTCGATCTATCTCGAGCAGTACTTC	CAISESIYLEQYF
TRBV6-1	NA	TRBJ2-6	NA	TGTGCCAGCAGTGAAAGACCAGGGGCCCGAAACGTCCTGACTTTC	CASSERPGARNVLTF
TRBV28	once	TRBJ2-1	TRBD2	TGTGCCAGCAGTTTGCCCGGGGACTACACCCAGCGGGAGCAGTTCTTC	CASSLPGDYTQREQFF
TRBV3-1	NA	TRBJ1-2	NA	TGTGCCAGCAGCCCCACTCAAACGGGGGACTATGGCTACACCTTC	CASSPTQTGDYGYTF
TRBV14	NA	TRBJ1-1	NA	TGTGCCAGCAGCCAAGCGTGGAACAGGGTGAACACTGAAGCTTTCTTT	CASSQAWNRVNTEAFF
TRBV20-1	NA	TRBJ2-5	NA	TGCAGTGCTAGAGATGAAAGGTTTGGGCTGGACGTCAAGACCCAGTACTTC	CSARDERFGLDVKTQYF
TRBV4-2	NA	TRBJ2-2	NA	TGTGCCAGCAGCCCGCGTAGATACGGGGAGCTGTTTTTT	CASSPRRYGELFF
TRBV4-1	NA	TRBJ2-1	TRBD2	TGCGCCAGCAGCCAAGGTAGCGGGGGAAGCTCCTACAATGAGCAGTTCTTC	CASSQGSGGSSYNEQFF
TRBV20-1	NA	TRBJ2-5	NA	TGCAGTGCTAGAGTTCCAGAAGAGACCCAGTACTTC	CSARVPEETQYF
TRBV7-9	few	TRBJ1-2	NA	TGTGCCAGCAGCTTATCTGACATTAACTATGGCTACACCTTC	CASSLSDINYGYTF
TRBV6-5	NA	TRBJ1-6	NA	TGTGCCAGCAGTTACTCGAGCAGATATAATTCACCCCTCCACTTT	CASSYSSRYNSPLHF
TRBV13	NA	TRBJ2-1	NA	TGTGCCAGCAGCCTCCAGCTTTTGAGCTCCTACAATGAGCAGTTCTTC	CASSLQLLSSYNEQFF
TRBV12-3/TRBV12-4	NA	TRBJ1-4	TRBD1	TGTGCCAGCAGTTTAACGACAGGGGGCGAAAAACTGTTTTTT	CASSLTTGGEKLFF
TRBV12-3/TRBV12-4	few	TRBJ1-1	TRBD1	TGTGCCAGCAGTAACAGGGGCACTGAAGCTTTCTTT	CASSNRGTEAFF
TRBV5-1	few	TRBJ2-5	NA	TGCGCCAGCAGCTTGATTGGCAGGGAAGGCGAGACCCAGTACTTC	CASSLIGREGETQYF
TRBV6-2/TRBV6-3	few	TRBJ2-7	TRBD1	TGTGCCAGCAGACCTCACGGACAGGTCCCCTACGAGCAGTACTTC	CASRPHGQVPYEQYF
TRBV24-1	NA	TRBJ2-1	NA	TGTGCCACCAGTGATTTTCGAAGCCCTTACAATGAGCAGTTCTTC	CATSDFRSPYNEQFF
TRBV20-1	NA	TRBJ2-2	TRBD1	TGCAGTGCTAGGGGGACAGGGGCGAACACCGGGGAGCTGTTTTTT	CSARGTGANTGELFF
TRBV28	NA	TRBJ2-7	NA	TGTGCCAGCAGTTTAGGCGTCAGATACGAGCAGTACTTC	CASSLGVRYEQYF
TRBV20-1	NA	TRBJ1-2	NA	TGCAGTGCTAGAGTCACGACCCCAGGCTATGGCTACACCTTC	CSARVTTPGYGYTF